The 6 T cell receptor beta chains presented below share a single source sample, sequenced in a study of response to subunit inactivated influenza vaccine. TCRdb called the RT-PCR reads again in MiXCR, with one record for every CDR3 protein. The sample contains some 850,000 distinct CDR3 sequences, roughly 20% of which appear only once. The sequencing here drew on PBMCs from blood, taken about 5 days after vaccination. Receptors were obtained from a man in his fifties who received an inactivated influenza vaccine.

This clonotype was seen at least ten times. The chain carries TRBV12-3 or TRBV12-4 and TRBJ2-7, with D perhaps TRBD1 or TRBD2 (5 bases each). Between the trimmed V and J ends, which lost 0 bases and 3 bases, there was a span of 12 bases. The length of the CDR3 is 15 residues. The CDR3 here is CASSLAGTAFYEQYF. The CDR3 DNA reads TGTGCCAGCAGTTTAGCCGGGACGGCATTCTACGAGCAGTACTTC.

The chain combines TRBV3-1 with TRBJ2-1, with D unresolved. This CDR3 has 14 residues. CDR1 and CDR2 from the germline V gene are LGHDT and YNNKEL (reference sequence). V was shortened by 5 bases and J by 5 bases, with 13 bases between the two germline ends. For the CDR3, the DNA is TGTGCCAGCAGCGGGGTCCCGATTGACAATGAGCAGTTCTTC. Translation gives CASSGVPIDNEQFF.

This chain connects TRBV28 to TRBJ2-5; D is possibly TRBD2 (5 bases). This CDR3 has 13 amino acids. The V end lost 6 bases, the J end lost 5 bases, and 13 bases lay between the germline ends. CDR1 is MDHEN and CDR2 is SYDVKM in the germline V gene. DNA of the CDR3: TGTGCCAGCAGGGGGAGCGGTTGGGAGACCCAGTACTTC. This sequence encodes CASRGSGWETQYF. Full variable domain (missing parts from reference TRBV28 and TRBJ2-5): DVKVTQSSRYLVKRTGEKVFLECVQDMDHENMFWYRQDPGLGLRLIYFSYDVKMKEKGDIPEGYSVSREKKERFSLILESASTNQTSMYLCASRGSGWETQYFGPGTRLLVL.

The rearrangement links TRBV7-2 to TRBJ1-6; no firm D call. Germline CDR1 reads SGHTA; CDR2 reads FQGNSA. The V end lost 6 bases, the J end lost 8 bases, and 11 bases lay between the germline ends. The CDR3 has 13 amino acids. In nucleotides, the CDR3 is TGTGCCAGCAGGGTGGGTGGTGATTCACCCCTCCACTTT. Encoded protein: CASRVGGDSPLHF.

This clonotype was counted many times. The chain carries TRBV5-1 and TRBJ2-3; D is unclear. The CDR3 covers 14 residues. V was cut by 3 bases and J by 5 bases, with 13 bases left in between. Germline V gives CDR1 SGHRS, CDR2 YFSETQ. CDR3 sequence: CASSSNSREDTQYF. The CDR3 coding sequence is TGCGCCAGCAGCTCTAACTCCCGTGAAGATACGCAGTATTTT.

This clonotype was detected ten times or more. The CDR3: CASRKLAGLTDTQYF. CDR3 in DNA: TGTGCCAGCAGAAAACTAGCGGGGCTCACAGATACGCAGTATTTT. The chain is built from TRBV6-1 and TRBJ2-3; 10 bases fit TRBD2. The CDR3 spans 15 residues. The V and J ends lost 6 bases and 2 bases, in that order; junction bases with no gene match: 5. Germline V gene sequence: CDR1 MNHNS, CDR2 SASEGT.